This T cell receptor (beta chain) was observed in a study of T-cell reconstitution after alpha-beta-depleted transplantation in children. Preparation of the TCRbeta library involved a method that used unique molecular identifiers. TCRdb recomputed calls from the PCR reads with MiXCR, one row per CDR3 protein. The top ten clones hold 4.5% to 6% of a sample with a few hundred thousand distinct CDR3 sequences, approximately 10% of them seen once. This CDR3 contains 16 residues. The V gene's germline CDR1 is SGHNT and CDR2 YENEEA. V trimming: 5 bases; J trimming: 8 bases; junction bases outside the gene matches: 8.

The V and J genes are TRBV11-3 and TRBJ2-1, with 14 bases lining up with TRBD2. The origin of this receptor is a human donor who donated a stem cell graft to a child with acute myeloid leukemia. The material sequenced was PBMCs from the stem cell graft donor, taken from the stem cell graft. The CDR3 spells CASSPGGTSGSHEQFF. The CDR3 coding sequence is TGTGCCAGCAGCCCAGGGGGGACTAGCGGGAGTCATGAGCAGTTCTTC.